This T cell receptor (beta chain) was found in a study of cytomegalovirus exposure and HLA in healthy donors. Overall study findings and caveats: A later analysis linked a missense DCLRE1C variant to TCR beta V- and J-gene trimming. Later analysis found that TCR beta chains associated with HLA were more clonally expanded than other, equally common chains. In vitro checks showed that a few CMV-associated chains really do target CMV antigens.

This CDR3 is 14 amino acids long. The junction had 4 bases not matched to a gene; V was cut back by 4 bases and J by 7 bases. The germline V gene encodes CDR1 SGHRS and CDR2 YFSETQ. Of note for this clone: The antigen remains unidentified.

The PCR had 60 Vbeta and 13 Jbeta primers. Produced via immunoSEQ multiplex PCR; TCRdb's table is partial and in-frame only. Here the sample spans approximately 140,000 clones, over 60% being singletons. This clonotype was obtained from a woman aged 55-75 years in good health and CMV-seronegative. The V call is TRBV5-1, the J call TRBJ2-1; 11 nucleotides match TRBD1. What was sequenced was PBMCs. CDR3 protein: CASSNGQGANEQFF. CDR3 bases: TGCGCCAGCAGCAACGGACAGGGGGCAAATGAGCAGTTCTTC.